This passage covers 21 T cell receptor beta chains from one sample sequenced in a study of human T cells and chemical hapten exposure (dated by TCRdb to the early 2020s). The library relied on RACE. Sequenced on a NextSeq 500. TCRdb trimmed the raw reads at Q25, called clones with MiXCR and kept productive beta chains. Each CDR3 protein gets just one entry, which takes the most common genes and DNA from the rows behind it. This sample gives roughly 80,000 distinct CDR3 sequences in total; 8.5% to 9.5% of them show up just once. The leading ten clones occupy 1.5% to 2% of the sample. The time point label on this specimen signifies: healthy volunteer bleed at 6 weeks. Total RNA was extracted from unfractionated whole blood that had been collected in Tempus Blood RNA tubes. The sequenced material came from whole blood. Every receptor here comes from a female donor in good health. Some clones in this sample may be carry-over from other donors' samples.

This clonotype was seen ten or more times. The gene calls are TRBV20-1 and TRBJ1-6, with 9 bases matching TRBD1. The CDR3 sequence is 16 residues long. CDR1 is DFQATT and CDR2 is SNEGSKA in the germline V gene (reference sequence). Trimming removed 6 bases from V and 5 bases from J; junction bases left unmatched: 11. In nucleotides, the CDR3 is TGCAGTGCCCTAAATACCGGGACAGGGCATAATTCACCCCTCCACTTT. It encodes CSALNTGTGHNSPLHF.

This clonotype was found many times. J is TRBJ2-3 and V is TRBV10-3; D unresolved. V was shortened by 5 bases and J by 2 bases, with 5 bases between the two germline ends. CDR1 and CDR2 from the germline V gene are ENHRY and SYGVKD. CDR3 length equals 12 residues. CDR3 nucleotide sequence: TGTGCCATCAGTTCCATCACAGATACGCAGTATTTT. Protein product: CAISSITDTQYF.

The chain employs TRBV12-3 or TRBV12-4 and TRBJ2-7; D is possibly TRBD1 (6 bases). V was pared by 1 base and J by 0 bases, with 13 bases between. The CDR3 is 16 amino acids. CDR3 loop: CASSLGDTIFSYEQYF. CDR3 bases: TGTGCCAGCAGTTTAGGGGACACGATTTTCTCCTACGAGCAGTACTTC.

This clonotype was counted only a few times. The chain has TRBV29-1 and TRBJ2-3; tentative D call: TRBD1 (6 bases). Trimming removed 6 bases at V and 5 bases at J, with 15 bases between. This CDR3 has 13 residues. Germline-derived CDR1 and CDR2 are SQVTM and ANQGSEA. The CDR3 bases are TGCAGCGTCGGGACATCGCCGGGAGATACGCAGTATTTT. It encodes CSVGTSPGDTQYF.

The chain joins TRBV6-1 to TRBJ2-3; 9 bases align to TRBD1. Germline assignment: CDR1 MNHNS and CDR2 SASEGT. This CDR3 contains 13 residues. V lost 11 bases and J lost 2; bases outside the gene matches: 5. CDR3 nucleotide sequence: TGTGCCTGGGGGGACAGGGTCACAGATACGCAGTATTTT. Amino acids: CAWGDRVTDTQYF.

Only a few counts were recorded for this clonotype. The CDR3 loop is CASSPSLAGASTDTQYF. CDR3 coding DNA: TGTGCCAGCTCACCATCGCTAGCGGGAGCTAGCACAGATACGCAGTATTTT. J is TRBJ2-3 and V is TRBV18, with 10 bases aligning to TRBD2. Germline V gene data show CDR1 as KGHSH and CDR2 as LQKENI. V shed 2 bases and J 0 bases; nucleotides not matched to a gene: 5. There are 17 residues in the CDR3.

This clonotype came up many times. J is TRBJ2-7 and V is TRBV2, with D uncertain. Germline CDR1 reads SNHLY; CDR2 reads FYNNEI. The CDR3 sequence is 11 residues long. V shed 3 bases and J shed 9 bases, with 9 bases lying between them. The CDR3 here is CASSESVLQYF. CDR3 nucleotides: TGTGCCAGCAGTGAGTCCGTTTTGCAGTACTTC.

This clonotype turned up a few times. The chain joins TRBV19 to TRBJ1-2; tentatively, D is TRBD1 (5 bases). Per germline, CDR1 LNHDA and CDR2 SQIVND (reference sequence). The CDR3 runs to 13 residues. Trimming removed 5 bases from V and 5 bases from J, with 12 bases in between. This chain's CDR3 is CASSRQTDYGYTF. DNA for the CDR3: TGTGCCAGTAGTCGACAGACAGATTATGGCTACACCTTC.

This clonotype was counted a few times. The chain uses TRBV5-5 and TRBJ2-7; 10 bases fit TRBD1. After removal of 1 base from V and 5 bases from J, the junction contained 3 bases not matched to a gene. Germline V lookup: CDR1 SGHKS, CDR2 YYEKEE (reference sequence). The CDR3 has 14 residues. This CDR3 reads CASSLRTGGHEQYF. CDR3 DNA sequence: TGTGCCAGCAGCTTGAGGACAGGGGGGCACGAGCAGTACTTC.

The V and J genes are TRBV7-2 and TRBJ2-7; TRBD2 aligns across 9 bases. The CDR3 length is 18 residues. Looked up from germline, CDR1 is SGHTA and CDR2 is FQGNSA. The V and J ends lost 3 bases and 10 bases, in that order; junction bases with no gene match: 22. CDR3 sequence reads: CASSLHGGGAIMARGQYF. In DNA, the CDR3 is TGTGCCAGCAGCTTGCACGGCGGGGGGGCTATTATGGCACGAGGTCAGTACTTC.

The genes are TRBV12-3 or TRBV12-4 and TRBJ2-7, with D possibly being TRBD1 (6 bases). Trimming removed 4 bases at V and 7 bases at J, with 14 bases between. CDR3 length: 13 residues. The CDR3 here is CASSSLQGREQYF. The CDR3 DNA reads as TGTGCCAGCAGTTCCTTACAGGGCAGAGAGCAGTACTTC.

This clonotype occurred many times. This rearrangement joins TRBV10-3 to TRBJ1-2, with D perhaps TRBD1 (5 bases). Trimming took 6 bases from V and 7 from J, leaving 18 bases between them. The CDR3 has 14 amino acids. CDR1 and CDR2 (germline): ENHRY, SYGVKD. CDR3 bases: TGTGCCATCAGGGGACCTAACGTCCGACTTGGCTACACCTTC. Amino acid sequence: CAIRGPNVRLGYTF.

In its sample, this clonotype was seen a few times. The V and J genes are TRBV6-2 or TRBV6-3 and TRBJ2-6, with D unclear. CDR3 length: 15 amino acids. V dropped 7 bases and J dropped 0 bases, with 10 bases sitting between them. The germline gives CDR1 MNHEY, CDR2 SVGEGT. Here the CDR3 DNA reads TGTGCCAGCACCCTGGGCCCCTCTGGGGCCAACGTCCTGACTTTC. The encoded protein is CASTLGPSGANVLTF.

This clonotype was found many times. V usage is TRBV28 and J usage is TRBJ1-5; the D gene is possibly TRBD1 (5 bases). Germline-derived CDR1 and CDR2 are MDHEN and SYDVKM. The length of the CDR3 is 17 residues. V was clipped by 5 bases and J by 0 bases, with 17 bases between them. DNA of the CDR3: TGTGCCAGCAGTCCAACGATCGGACACTATAGCAATCAGCCCCAGCATTTT. Translating it yields CASSPTIGHYSNQPQHF. The full variable domain, completed using reference TRBV28 and TRBJ1-5, is DVKVTQSSRYLVKRTGEKVFLECVQDMDHENMFWYRQDPGLGLRLIYFSYDVKMKEKGDIPEGYSVSREKKERFSLILESASTNQTSMYLCASSPTIGHYSNQPQHFGDGTRLSIL.

This clonotype was found many times. A junction end diverges from the germline sequence, so it may reflect a read error. The genes are TRBV10-3 and TRBJ2-3, with D perhaps matching TRBD2 (5 bases). This CDR3 contains 16 residues. The germline gives CDR1 ENHRY, CDR2 SYGVKD. Written as DNA, the CDR3 is TGTGCCATCAATGAGACCCCGGACTCAAGGGCAGATACGCAGTATTTT. It codes for CAINETPDSRADTQYF.

This clonotype was observed at least ten times. CDR3 sequence reads: CASRYEQYF. The CDR3 nucleotides are TGTGCTAGTAGATACGAGCAGTACTTC. The chain employs TRBV7-7 and TRBJ2-7; D remains ambiguous. Per germline, CDR1 SSHAT and CDR2 FNYEAQ (reference sequence). The CDR3 spans 9 residues.

This clonotype was seen at least ten times. The chain joins TRBV7-9 to TRBJ1-4; D remains ambiguous. Germline V gene lookup returns CDR1 SEHNR and CDR2 FQNEAQ (reference sequence). Trimming took off 6 bases at V and 3 bases at J, with 8 bases between the two ends. The length of the CDR3 is 13 residues. The CDR3 DNA reads as TGTGCCAGCAGTTCGGGGTCTAATGAAAAACTGTTTTTT. Amino acid sequence: CASSSGSNEKLFF.

In the case of this clonotype: It may be a read error: a sequence one base away is much more abundant. The chain joins TRBV7-9 to TRBJ2-2; D call uncertain. V was shortened by 6 bases and J by 0 bases, with 11 bases between the two germline ends. CDR3 size: 15 residues. Germline V gene sequence: CDR1 SEHNR, CDR2 FQNEAQ (reference sequence). The CDR3 protein is CASRLLPANTGELFF. CDR3 bases: TGTGCCAGCAGATTACTCCCAGCGAACACCGGGGAGCTGTTTTTT.

This clonotype was seen ten or more times. The rearrangement joins TRBV4-3 to TRBJ2-3; D might be TRBD2 (7 bases). V lost 8 bases to trimming and J lost 5 bases, with 20 bases between them. From germline, CDR1 is LGHNA and CDR2 YSLEER. The CDR3 is made up of 15 amino acids. This chain's CDR3 is CASGGASSNGDTQYF. DNA for the CDR3: TGCGCCAGCGGGGGGGCTAGCTCGAACGGAGATACGCAGTATTTT.

This clonotype appeared many times. J is TRBJ2-3 and V is TRBV4-2; 10 bases line up with TRBD2. This CDR3 has 16 amino acids. Trimming cost V 4 bases and J 4 bases; bases outside gene matches: 8. Germline loops: CDR1 LGHNA, CDR2 YNFKEQ. The CDR3 DNA is TGTGCCAGCAGCCCCCAACTAGCGGGAACGTCAGATACGCAGTATTTT. The encoded protein is CASSPQLAGTSDTQYF.

This clonotype showed up many times. The V call is TRBV28, the J call TRBJ2-7; D unclear. The V end lost 5 bases, the J end lost 4 bases, and 33 bases lay between the germline ends. Germline-derived CDR1 and CDR2 are MDHEN and SYDVKM. The CDR3 runs to 20 residues. This chain's CDR3 is CASSPSTARFLGSRLYEQYF. CDR3 nucleotide sequence: TGTGCCAGCAGTCCATCGACCGCTAGGTTCCTAGGATCAAGATTATACGAGCAGTACTTC. The full variable domain, rest sourced from reference TRBV28 and TRBJ2-7, is DVKVTQSSRYLVKRTGEKVFLECVQDMDHENMFWYRQDPGLGLRLIYFSYDVKMKEKGDIPEGYSVSREKKERFSLILESASTNQTSMYLCASSPSTARFLGSRLYEQYFGPGTRLTVT.